The 6 T cell receptor beta chains below come from one sample, sequenced in a study of tumor-infiltrating lymphocytes in primary liver carcinoma. The authors made TCR beta cDNA from 500 to 600 ng total RNA with a constant-region primer. ARM-PCR, slightly modified, supplied the TCR beta libraries through three nested multiplex PCR rounds. TRBV1-TRBV30 forward primers paired with a C-beta reverse primer drove the first two PCR rounds, 10 cycles each. A single record per CDR3 protein comes from TCRdb applying MiXCR to the multiplex PCR reads. Counted here are 90,000 to 140,000 distinct CDR3 sequences, about four fifths occurring once; the ten biggest clones make up under 25%. DNA and RNA were both co-extracted from 20-30 mg of bulk tissue that had not been sorted. Sequenced sample: liver tumor tissue from sampling region 3. The subset was: tumor region T3, left-lateral pole. The receptors were sampled from a man aged 40-49 years with primary liver carcinoma and hepatitis B virus infection.

On this clonotype: No conserved phenylalanine or tryptophan is present at the end of the CDR3, so a read error is the likely explanation. The DNA is left out, because the CDR3 cannot be placed on it with certainty; the CDR3 is given as TCRdb lists it. CDR3 residues: CASSLDFERYL. V gene TRBV7-8 combines with J gene TRBJ2-7. Ends included, the CDR3 has 11 residues. Per the germline V gene, CDR1 is SGHVS and CDR2 is FQNEAQ.

This clonotype was counted a single time. An end of the junction does not agree with germline; a read error may underlie this. This chain joins TRBV29-1 and TRBJ2-7, with D possibly TRBD1 on 6 matching bases. CDR1 and CDR2 (germline): SQVTM, ANQGSEA. This CDR3 is built from 13 residues. CDR3 nucleotide sequence: TGCAGCGTTACCCCAACAGGGCTCCACGAGCAATACTTC. Its translation is CSVTPTGLHEQYF.

The chain is built from TRBV20-1 and TRBJ2-1; D is unclear. Germline V lookup: CDR1 DFQATT, CDR2 SNEGSKA (reference sequence). The germline V and J ends were trimmed by 6 bases and 6 bases, with 6 bases remaining between them. There are 10 residues in the CDR3. CDR3 residues: CSASSNEQFF. CDR3 nucleotides: TGCAGTGCCTCGTCCAATGAGCAGTTCTTC.

A note on this clonotype: At one of its ends the junction is not consistent with the germline gene, which may arise from a read error. This chain links TRBV11-1 with TRBJ2-3; 8 positions match TRBD2. CDR3 length: 19 amino acids. Germline values: CDR1 SGHAT, CDR2 FQDESV (reference sequence). The CDR3 DNA is TGTGCCAGCAGCGGGGCCCGGACTAACGGGAGGGTCCTGACAGATACCCAGTATTTT. As protein: CASSGARTNGRVLTDTQYF. The full variable domain, in which reference TRBV11-1 and TRBJ2-3 provide the parts outside the CDR3, is EAEVAQSPRYKITEKSQAVAFWCDPISGHATLYWYRQILGQGPELLVQFQDESVVDDSQLPKDRFSAERLKGVDSTLKIQPAELGDSAMYLCASSGARTNGRVLTDTQYFGPGTRLTVL.

Concerning this clonotype itself: One junction end disagrees with the germline gene, perhaps due to a read error. The V call is TRBV5-4, the J call TRBJ2-1; D is unresolved. This CDR3 is built from 16 residues. Germline CDR1 reads SGHNT; CDR2 reads YYREEE (reference sequence). The CDR3 here is CVSSSAAASSYNEQFF. CDR3 in DNA: TGTGTCAGCAGCTCCGCTGCGGCTAGCTCCTACAATGAGCAGTTCTTC.

In this sample, this clonotype turned up once. The chain joins TRBV5-1 to TRBJ2-7; a possible D gene is TRBD1 (6 bases). V lost 1 base, J lost 7 bases, and 12 bases lay in between. Germline V gene lookup returns CDR1 SGHRS and CDR2 YFSETQ. The CDR3 runs to 13 residues. The CDR3 region is CASSLYSGVEQYF. The CDR3 DNA reads TGCGCCAGCAGCTTGTATTCAGGGGTTGAGCAGTACTTC.